This TCR beta chain was captured in a study of shared clonotypes between healthy human individuals. Sequencing was performed with immunoSEQ multiplex PCR; in TCRdb, only in-frame clones are kept and a portion is missing. The table lists roughly 2,000,000 clones, over 85% of them singletons. CD45RO-negative CD8 cells positively selected for CCR7 made up the naive population, which excluded terminally differentiated effector memory CD45RA+ cells. The germline V gene encodes CDR1 MNHEY and CDR2 SMNVEV (reference sequence). This CDR3 contains 13 residues. V dropped 4 bases and J dropped 4 bases, with 10 bases sitting between them.

Source material: naive CD8+ T cells sorted from blood. V gene TRBV27 combines with J gene TRBJ1-1; the D gene is possibly TRBD1 (5 bases). The receptor was derived from a man aged 18 to 30 in good health. CDR3 sequence reads: CASSWSGATEAFF. In DNA form, the CDR3 reads TGTGCCAGCAGTTGGAGTGGGGCCACTGAAGCTTTCTTT.